The clone carrying this T cell receptor beta chain was seen a handful of times. Antigen unknown. This entry comes from a study of T cell repertoires in cytomegalovirus infection. The CDR3 has 15 amino acids. The V and J ends lost 4 bases and 0 bases respectively, with 9 bases between them. Germline CDR1 reads SGHVS; CDR2 reads FNYEAQ. Broader study findings: Accumulated public TCR beta family frequency recognized individuals carrying CMV together with the relevant HLA. There were HLA-C-restricted CMV-specific TCR beta clonotypes dominating the ex vivo response.

TCRdb re-called the reads with MiXCR, one entry per CDR3 protein. The repertoire holds roughly 800,000 distinct CDR3 sequences, with almost 30% as singletons. V usage is TRBV7-6 and J usage is TRBJ1-4; D unresolved. Sample: cultured CD8+ T cells from PBMCs, taken from culture after CMV antigen stimulation. This clonotype was obtained from a human donor in good health (CMV status not recorded). Some clones in this sample may be carry-over from other donors' samples. Here the CDR3 DNA reads TGTGCCAGCAGCTCTGGACGCGCAACTAATGAAAAACTGTTTTTT. Encoded protein: CASSSGRATNEKLFF.